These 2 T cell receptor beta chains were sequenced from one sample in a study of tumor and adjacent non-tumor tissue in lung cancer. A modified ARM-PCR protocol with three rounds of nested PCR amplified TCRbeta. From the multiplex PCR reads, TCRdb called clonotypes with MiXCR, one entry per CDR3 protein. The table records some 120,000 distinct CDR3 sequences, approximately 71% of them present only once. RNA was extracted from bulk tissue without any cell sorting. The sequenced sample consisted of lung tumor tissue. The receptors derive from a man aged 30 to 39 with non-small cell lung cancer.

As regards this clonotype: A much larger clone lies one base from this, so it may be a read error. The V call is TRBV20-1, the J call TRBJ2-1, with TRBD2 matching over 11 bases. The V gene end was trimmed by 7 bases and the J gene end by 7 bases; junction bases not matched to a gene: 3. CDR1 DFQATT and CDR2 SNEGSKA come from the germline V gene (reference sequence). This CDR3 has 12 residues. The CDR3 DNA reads TGCAGTGTTCGGACTAGCGGGAATGAGCAGTTCTTC. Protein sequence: CSVRTSGNEQFF.

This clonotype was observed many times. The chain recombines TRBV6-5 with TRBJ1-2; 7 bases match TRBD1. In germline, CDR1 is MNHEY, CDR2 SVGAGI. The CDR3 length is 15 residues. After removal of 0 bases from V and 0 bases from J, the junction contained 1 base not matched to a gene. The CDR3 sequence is CASSYSQGANYGYTF. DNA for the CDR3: TGTGCCAGCAGTTACTCGCAGGGGGCTAACTATGGCTACACCTTC.